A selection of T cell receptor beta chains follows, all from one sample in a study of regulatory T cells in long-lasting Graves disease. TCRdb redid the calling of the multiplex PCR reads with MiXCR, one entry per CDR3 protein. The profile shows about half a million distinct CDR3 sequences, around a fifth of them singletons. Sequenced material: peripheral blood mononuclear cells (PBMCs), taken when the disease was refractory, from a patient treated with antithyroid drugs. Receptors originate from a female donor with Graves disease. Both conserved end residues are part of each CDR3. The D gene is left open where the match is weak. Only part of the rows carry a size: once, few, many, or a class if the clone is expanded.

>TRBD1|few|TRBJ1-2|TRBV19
CASQTGKDGYTF
TGTGCCAGCCAGACAGGGAAGGATGGCTACACCTTC
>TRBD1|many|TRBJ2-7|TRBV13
CASSPLGTGKNGEQYF
TGTGCCAGCAGCCCCCTCGGGACAGGGAAGAATGGCGAGCAGTACTTC
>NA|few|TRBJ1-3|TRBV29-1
CSVERQAGNTIYF
TGCAGCGTTGAACGACAGGCTGGAAACACCATATATTTT
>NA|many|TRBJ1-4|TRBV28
CASSAIQGPLHEKLFF
TGTGCCAGCAGCGCAATACAGGGACCCTTACATGAAAAACTGTTTTTT
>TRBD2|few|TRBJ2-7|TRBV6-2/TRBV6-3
CASSSGAGEPHEQYF
TGTGCCAGCAGTTCCGGGGCGGGAGAGCCCCACGAGCAGTACTTC
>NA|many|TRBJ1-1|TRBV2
CASSVWAEEAFF
TGTGCCAGCAGTGTCTGGGCAGAGGAAGCTTTCTTT
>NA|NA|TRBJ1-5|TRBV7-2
CASSLWAEEGNQPQHF
TGTGCCAGCAGCTTATGGGCAGAGGAGGGAAATCAGCCCCAGCATTTT
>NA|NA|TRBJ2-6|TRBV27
CASSLRFGGGSGANVLTF
TGTGCCAGCAGTTTAAGATTCGGTGGGGGATCCGGGGCCAACGTCCTGACTTTC
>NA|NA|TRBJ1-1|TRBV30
CAWSLNMNTEAFF
TGTGCCTGGAGCCTGAACATGAACACTGAAGCTTTCTTT
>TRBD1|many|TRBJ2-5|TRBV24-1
CATSDPTGGKETQYF
TGTGCCACCAGTGATCCGACAGGGGGCAAGGAGACCCAGTACTTC
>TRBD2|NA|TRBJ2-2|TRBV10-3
CAISVSGGNTGELFF
TGTGCCATCAGTGTCAGCGGGGGAAACACCGGGGAGCTGTTTTTT
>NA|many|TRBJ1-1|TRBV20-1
CSAQTGLNTEAFF
TGCAGTGCTCAAACAGGGTTGAACACTGAAGCTTTCTTT
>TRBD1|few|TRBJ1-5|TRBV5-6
CASSLTGVAQPQHF
TGTGCCAGCAGCTTAACAGGGGTGGCTCAGCCCCAGCATTTT
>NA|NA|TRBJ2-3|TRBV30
CARNAGSTDTQYF
TGTGCCCGAAACGCCGGTAGCACAGATACGCAGTATTTT
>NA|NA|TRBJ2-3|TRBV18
CASSSEFRTDTQYF
TGTGCCAGCTCATCAGAGTTCCGAACGGATACGCAGTATTTT
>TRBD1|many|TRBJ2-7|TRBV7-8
CASSLGWGQSSYEQYF
TGTGCCAGCAGCTTGGGTTGGGGACAGAGCTCCTACGAGCAGTACTTC
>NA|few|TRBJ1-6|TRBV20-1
CSAREAGSPLHF
TGCAGTGCTAGAGAGGCGGGGTCACCCCTCCACTTT
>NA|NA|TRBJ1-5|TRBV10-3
CAISEGQGPNQPQHF
TGTGCCATCAGTGAAGGGCAGGGACCTAATCAGCCCCAGCATTTT